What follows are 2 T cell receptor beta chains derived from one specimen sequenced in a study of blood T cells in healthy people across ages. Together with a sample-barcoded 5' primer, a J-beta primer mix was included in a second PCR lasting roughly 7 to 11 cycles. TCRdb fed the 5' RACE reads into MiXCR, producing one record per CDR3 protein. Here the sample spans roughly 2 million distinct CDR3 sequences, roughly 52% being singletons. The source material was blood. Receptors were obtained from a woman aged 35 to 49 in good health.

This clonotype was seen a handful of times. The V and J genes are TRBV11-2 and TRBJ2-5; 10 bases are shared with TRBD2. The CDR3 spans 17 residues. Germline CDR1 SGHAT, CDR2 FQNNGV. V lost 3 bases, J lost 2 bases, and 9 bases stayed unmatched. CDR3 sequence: CASSLGTSVWRQETQYF. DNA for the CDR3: TGTGCCAGCAGCTTGGGGACTAGCGTATGGAGGCAAGAGACCCAGTACTTC. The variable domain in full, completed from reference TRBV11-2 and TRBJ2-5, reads EAGVAQSPRYKIIEKRQSVAFWCNPISGHATLYWYQQILGQGPKLLIQFQNNGVVDDSQLPKDRFSAERLKGVDSTLKIQPAKLEDSAVYLCASSLGTSVWRQETQYFGPGTRLLVL.

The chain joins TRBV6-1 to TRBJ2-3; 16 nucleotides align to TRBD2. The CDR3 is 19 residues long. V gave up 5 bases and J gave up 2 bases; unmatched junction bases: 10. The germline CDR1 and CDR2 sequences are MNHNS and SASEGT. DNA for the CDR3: TGTGCCAGCAGTAGCCCGGGACTAGCGGGGGGGGGCCCCACAGATACGCAGTATTTT. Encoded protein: CASSSPGLAGGGPTDTQYF.